The 20 T cell receptor beta chains below all came from one sample that was sequenced in a study of blood T cell repertoires in COVID-19. The repertoire was sequenced with immunoSEQ multiplex PCR; TCRdb's copy has only in-frame clones and lacks some. Among about 59,000 clones listed, roughly 87% were seen once. The sample comprised peripheral blood. The receptors derive from a man of 80 years or more in a cohort sampled during active COVID-19.

The chain employs TRBV29-1 and TRBJ1-2; 7 positions agree with TRBD1. Trimming removed 1 base from V and 6 bases from J; junction bases left unmatched: 2. The V gene's germline CDR1 is SQVTM and CDR2 ANQGSEA. The CDR3 extends over 12 amino acids. CDR3 coding DNA: TGCAGCGTTGAAGGGCAGGGGGATGGCTACACCTTC. This translates into CSVEGQGDGYTF.

This clone came up once. The chain couples TRBV2 to TRBJ2-7; possibly TRBD2 for D (6 bases). CDR1 is SNHLY and CDR2 is FYNNEI in the germline V gene. The V gene lost 7 bases and the J gene lost 3 bases, with 13 bases spanning the gap. The CDR3 length is 13 residues. In DNA form, the CDR3 reads TGTGCCAGCACGGGCGGGGCTGACTACGAGCAGTACTTC. This codes for CASTGGADYEQYF. The variable domain in full, with the rest retrieved from reference TRBV2 and TRBJ2-7, is EPEVTQTPSHQVTQMGQEVILRCVPISNHLYFYWYRQILGQKVEFLVSFYNNEISEKSEIFDDQFSVERPDGSNFTLKIRSTKLEDSAMYFCASTGGADYEQYFGPGTRLTVT.

The rearrangement links TRBV3-1 (or the pseudogene TRBV3-2) to TRBJ1-5; 7 bases fit TRBD1. The CDR3 has 18 residues. V lost 3 bases and J lost 5; bases outside the gene matches: 16. Germline V lookup: CDR1 LGHDT, CDR2 YNNKEL (reference sequence). As DNA, the CDR3 is TGTGCCAGCAGCCAGGGTGAATCGACAGGGCTTAATCATCAGCCCCAGCATTTT. Protein: CASSQGESTGLNHQPQHF.

CDR3 amino acids: CASSQDRLAGGPTDTQYF. In DNA form, the CDR3 reads TGTGCCAGCAGCCAAGATAGGCTAGCGGGAGGGCCAACAGATACGCAGTATTTT. This chain connects TRBV3-1 (or the pseudogene TRBV3-2) to TRBJ2-3; TRBD2 aligns across 12 bases. CDR3 length: 18 amino acids. The V segment lost 0 bases and the J segment 3 bases; nucleotides outside the gene matches: 7. Germline V gene lookup returns CDR1 LGHDT and CDR2 YNNKEL (reference sequence).

The chain carries TRBV27 and TRBJ2-5; possibly TRBD2 for D (7 bases). Germline assignment: CDR1 MNHEY and CDR2 SMNVEV (reference sequence). CDR3 length: 15 residues. Trimming shortened V by 2 bases and J by 5 bases, and 15 bases separated the two germline ends. The CDR3 nucleotides are TGTGCCAGCAGTTTAACTCGGGGGGCGGAGGAGACCCAGTACTTC. It specifies CASSLTRGAEETQYF.

This rearrangement joins TRBV7-8 to TRBJ2-7; 11 bases line up with TRBD1. The V gene end was trimmed by 8 bases and the J gene end by 3 bases; junction bases not matched to a gene: 6. Germline-derived CDR1 and CDR2 are SGHVS and FQNEAQ. The CDR3 consists of 14 residues. The CDR3 nucleotides are TGTGCCAGCGGGTTGGGGACAGGGGGCTACGAGCAGTACTTC. As protein: CASGLGTGGYEQYF.

The chain links TRBV5-1 to TRBJ1-2; D uncertain. V lost 2 bases to trimming and J lost 0 bases, with 8 bases between them. The CDR3 consists of 14 residues. Germline CDR1 reads SGHRS; CDR2 reads YFSETQ. CDR3 loop: CASSFNRANYGYTF. The CDR3 bases are TGCGCCAGCAGCTTTAACAGAGCTAACTATGGCTACACCTTC.

The chain employs TRBV4-1 and TRBJ2-7; D gene uncertain. Trimming took 0 bases from V and 0 from J, leaving 3 bases between them. The CDR3 covers 13 residues. Germline-derived CDR1 and CDR2 are MGHRA and YSYEKL. This CDR3 reads CASSQDSSYEQYF. CDR3 coding DNA: TGCGCCAGCAGCCAAGACAGCTCCTACGAGCAGTACTTC.

V usage is TRBV10-2 and J usage is TRBJ1-2; 8 bases line up with TRBD1. This CDR3 has 14 amino acids. The junction had 6 bases not matched to a gene; V was cut back by 7 bases and J by 2 bases. The germline V gene has CDR1 WSHSY and CDR2 SAAADI. The CDR3 sequence: CASTQGAGNYGYTF. The CDR3 coding sequence is TGCGCCAGCACCCAGGGGGCGGGGAACTATGGCTACACCTTC.

The V and J genes are TRBV5-3 and TRBJ1-4, with D perhaps matching TRBD1 (5 bases). TRBV5-3 is recorded as an ORF, its role being uncertain. The CDR3 totals 14 residues. V was pared by 4 bases and J by 7 bases, with 14 bases between. The CDR3 nucleotides are TGTGCCAGAAGCGCGAGCAGGGTAGTTGAAAAACTGTTTTTT. Amino acids: CARSASRVVEKLFF.

The V gene is TRBV3-1 (or the pseudogene TRBV3-2), the J gene TRBJ1-1; D gene unclear. V was shortened by 3 bases and J by 1 base, with 9 bases between the two germline ends. From germline, CDR1 is LGHDT and CDR2 YNNKEL (reference sequence). The CDR3 extends over 14 amino acids. The CDR3 bases are TGTGCCAGCAGCCACCCCGGGGAGAACACTGAAGCTTTCTTT. Amino acid sequence: CASSHPGENTEAFF.

This chain joins TRBV4-1 and TRBJ2-3; TRBD2 agrees at 12 bases. V trimming: 4 bases; J trimming: 2 bases; junction bases outside the gene matches: 7. The CDR3 runs 17 residues. In germline, CDR1 is MGHRA, CDR2 YSYEKL. The CDR3 nucleotides read TGCGCCAGCAGCCTCTCTCGGACTAGCGGGGTCACAGATACGCAGTATTTT. Amino acid sequence: CASSLSRTSGVTDTQYF.

The rearrangement links TRBV15 to TRBJ1-1; 7 nucleotides match TRBD1. The germline gives CDR1 LNHNV, CDR2 YYDKDF (reference sequence). Trimming cost V 3 bases and J 4 bases; bases outside gene matches: 11. The CDR3 contains 16 residues. The CDR3 DNA reads as TGTGCCACCAGCAGTCCAGGGACAGACCTTTCCACTGAAGCTTTCTTT. This gives the protein CATSSPGTDLSTEAFF.

The chain carries TRBV28 and TRBJ1-5; possible D gene TRBD1, 6 bases. CDR1 MDHEN and CDR2 SYDVKM come from the germline V gene. The germline V and J ends were trimmed by 8 bases and 6 bases, with 11 bases remaining between them. The CDR3 loop spans 12 amino acids. The DNA of the CDR3 is TGTGCCAGCTACCCGACAGGTCAGCCCCAGCATTTT. Amino acids: CASYPTGQPQHF.

The V gene is TRBV7-2, the J gene TRBJ1-2, with 8 bases that match TRBD1. The ends lost 5 bases at V and 5 bases at J; junction bases unmatched: 7. CDR1 SGHTA and CDR2 FQGNSA come from the germline V gene. This CDR3 comprises 14 residues. The CDR3 loop is CASSPQGARYGYTF. CDR3 DNA: TGTGCCAGCAGCCCCCAGGGGGCGCGATATGGCTACACCTTC. The whole variable domain, filled in from reference TRBV7-2 and TRBJ1-2, reads GAGVSQSPSNKVTEKGKDVELRCDPISGHTALYWYRQSLGQGLEFLIYFQGNSAPDKSGLPSDRFSAERTGGSVSTLTIQRTQQEDSAVYLCASSPQGARYGYTFGSGTRLTVV.

The V and J genes are TRBV5-1 and TRBJ2-5; 8 nucleotides match TRBD1. CDR3 length: 13 residues. Germline-derived CDR1 and CDR2 are SGHRS and YFSETQ. V trimming: 3 bases; J trimming: 4 bases; junction bases outside the gene matches: 2. As DNA, the CDR3 is TGCGCCAGCAGCTACGGACAGGGAGAGACCCAGTACTTC. This translates into CASSYGQGETQYF.

The genes are TRBV6-5 and TRBJ1-1, with D tentatively TRBD1 (6 bases). This CDR3 has 15 amino acids. Germline values: CDR1 MNHEY, CDR2 SVGAGI. Trimming stripped 0 bases from V and 4 bases from J, with 12 bases between. CDR3 amino acids: CASSYSYRGGTEAFF. CDR3 bases: TGTGCCAGCAGTTACTCGTATCGAGGGGGCACTGAAGCTTTCTTT.

This chain joins TRBV6-5 and TRBJ2-3; 7 bases align to TRBD2. The CDR3 loop spans 16 amino acids. The V and J ends lost 2 bases and 0 bases, in that order; junction bases with no gene match: 5. The V gene's germline CDR1 is MNHEY and CDR2 SVGAGI. CDR3 in DNA: TGTGCCAGCAGTTACGGCCGCGGGGGAAGCACAGATACGCAGTATTTT. It yields the protein CASSYGRGGSTDTQYF.

The J gene is TRBJ2-6, the V gene TRBV5-1, with D unclear. Germline CDR1 is SGHRS and CDR2 is YFSETQ. The V gene lost 8 bases and the J gene lost 3 bases, with 12 bases spanning the gap. This CDR3 is 14 amino acids long. As DNA, the CDR3 is TGCGCCAGTGGGTTCGACTTTGGGGCCAACGTCCTGACTTTC. As protein: CASGFDFGANVLTF.

The chain uses TRBV11-2 and TRBJ2-7, with TRBD1 identical over 7 bases. Germline loops: CDR1 SGHAT, CDR2 FQNNGV. The junction had 13 bases not matched to a gene; V was cut back by 2 bases and J by 9 bases. The CDR3 is 15 residues long. The CDR3 spells CASSLTGTVHSTQYF. The CDR3 nucleotides read TGTGCCAGCAGCTTAACCGGGACAGTACACTCTACGCAGTACTTC.